A single sample gave rise to the 31 T cell receptor beta chains below, sequenced in a study of T cell responses to AZD1222 COVID-19 vaccine. Measured with immunoSEQ multiplex PCR; TCRdb has only the in-frame clones, and not every one. The sample yields approximately 160,000 clones, about nine tenths seen once. This material consisted of peripheral blood, taken on day 0 of AZD1222 vaccination. The receptors derive from an adult in good health.

The chain uses TRBV5-1 and TRBJ2-2; TRBD1 aligns across 9 bases. The CDR3 length is 15 residues. The J segment lost 4 bases and the V segment lost 5 bases, leaving 6 bases of the junction unmatched. Germline CDR1 reads SGHRS; CDR2 reads YFSETQ. The DNA for the CDR3 is TGCGCCAGCAGATCCGGGACAGGGTCCACCGGGGAGCTGTTTTTT. Translating it yields CASRSGTGSTGELFF.

This rearrangement joins TRBV10-3 to TRBJ1-2, with 8 bases that match TRBD1. The CDR3 extends over 16 amino acids. The germline V gene has CDR1 ENHRY and CDR2 SYGVKD. After removal of 3 bases from V and 2 bases from J, the junction contained 8 bases not matched to a gene. The CDR3 protein is CAISDRTGTVNYGYTF. For the CDR3, the DNA is TGTGCCATCAGTGACCGGACAGGGACAGTCAACTATGGCTACACCTTC.

J is TRBJ1-1 and V is TRBV7-2; D not certain. The CDR3 contains 12 residues. V lost 5 bases, J lost 0 bases, and 4 bases lay in between. The germline V gene encodes CDR1 SGHTA and CDR2 FQGNSA. CDR3 amino acids: CASSGLNTEAFF. The CDR3 DNA reads as TGTGCCAGCAGCGGGCTGAACACTGAAGCTTTCTTT.

V and J are TRBV29-1 and TRBJ1-1; 9 bases match TRBD1. The germline gives CDR1 SQVTM, CDR2 ANQGSEA. The CDR3 is made up of 13 amino acids. The V segment lost 7 bases and the J segment 5 bases; nucleotides outside the gene matches: 8. The CDR3 nucleotides are TGCAGCGCCGTGGACAGGGGAGGGACTGAAGCTTTCTTT. It is translated as CSAVDRGGTEAFF.

This chain connects TRBV7-9 to TRBJ2-3; D not certain. Trimming stripped 5 bases from V and 6 bases from J, with 12 bases between. The CDR3 runs to 13 residues. CDR1 SEHNR and CDR2 FQNEAQ come from the germline V gene (reference sequence). CDR3 sequence: CASSPSWSDTQYF. In nucleotides, the CDR3 is TGTGCCAGCAGCCCGAGCTGGTCGGATACGCAGTATTTT.

The V and J genes are TRBV19 and TRBJ1-3; 9 bases map to TRBD1. This CDR3 is built from 16 residues. V dropped 6 bases and J dropped 1; count of bases not matched to a gene: 7. Germline lookup yields CDR1 LNHDA and CDR2 SQIVND (reference sequence). The DNA of the CDR3 is TGTGCCAGTAGACCGGACAGGGGAGGATCTGGAAACACCATATATTTT. Encoded protein: CASRPDRGGSGNTIYF.

The chain carries TRBV11-1 and TRBJ2-5; 8 bases match TRBD2. The CDR3 sequence is 16 residues long. Germline V gene lookup returns CDR1 SGHAT and CDR2 FQDESV (reference sequence). V dropped 1 base and J dropped 5; count of bases not matched to a gene: 9. Here the CDR3 reads CASSLGTSGGVETQYF. The DNA of the CDR3 is TGTGCCAGCAGCTTAGGCACAAGCGGGGGAGTCGAGACCCAGTACTTC.

The chain recombines TRBV9 with TRBJ2-5; 7 nucleotides line up with TRBD1. V was clipped by 3 bases and J by 4 bases; unmatched bases: 9. There are 15 residues in the CDR3. In germline, CDR1 is SGDLS, CDR2 YYNGEE. The CDR3 protein is CASSGGPQGTETQYF. DNA of the CDR3: TGTGCCAGCAGCGGGGGCCCACAGGGGACAGAGACCCAGTACTTC. The whole variable domain, filled in from reference TRBV9 and TRBJ2-5, reads DSGVTQTPKHLITATGQRVTLRCSPRSGDLSVYWYQQSLDQGLQFLIQYYNGEERAKGNILERFSAQQFPDLHSELNLSSLELGDSALYFCASSGGPQGTETQYFGPGTRLLVL.

The V and J genes are TRBV6-5 and TRBJ2-5; TRBD2 matches at 13 bases. V shed 4 bases, J shed 2 bases, and the junction held 1 base outside the gene matches. The CDR3 has 15 amino acids. Looked up from germline, CDR1 is MNHEY and CDR2 is SVGAGI. The CDR3 nucleotides are TGTGCCAGCAGTTGGGGACTAGCGGGGCAAGAGACCCAGTACTTC. This codes for CASSWGLAGQETQYF.

The CDR3 region is CASSDRNNSPLHF. DNA for the CDR3: TGTGCCAGCAGTGACAGAAATAATTCACCCCTCCACTTT. The chain links TRBV6-1 to TRBJ1-6; unclear D gene. Trimming pared 3 bases from V and 5 bases from J, leaving 5 bases between. There are 13 residues in the CDR3. Germline V gene sequence: CDR1 MNHNS, CDR2 SASEGT.

This clone was seen a handful of times. The chain recombines TRBV19 with TRBJ1-3; D may be TRBD1 (6 bases). Trimming removed 6 bases from V and 2 bases from J, with 8 bases in between. The CDR3 has 13 residues. The germline V gene encodes CDR1 LNHDA and CDR2 SQIVND (reference sequence). DNA of the CDR3: TGTGCCAGTAGGCGGGACACTGGAAACACCATATATTTT. This gives the protein CASRRDTGNTIYF.

The gene calls are TRBV7-9 and TRBJ1-2; no clear D. This CDR3 contains 14 residues. Between the trimmed V and J ends, which lost 1 base and 3 bases, there was a span of 9 bases. CDR1 is SEHNR, CDR2 FQNEAQ, per germline (reference sequence). CDR3 region: CASSLVSGDYGYTF. The CDR3 bases are TGTGCCAGCAGCTTAGTAAGCGGAGACTATGGCTACACCTTC.

The chain links TRBV3-1 (or the pseudogene TRBV3-2) to TRBJ2-3, with 16 bases lining up with TRBD2. The CDR3 extends over 17 amino acids. After removal of 2 bases from V and 6 bases from J, the junction contained 5 bases not matched to a gene. Germline CDR1 and CDR2: LGHDT and YNNKEL (reference sequence). Here the CDR3 reads CASSQRGLAGGLDTQYF. CDR3 DNA sequence: TGTGCCAGCAGCCAACGGGGACTAGCGGGGGGGCTGGATACGCAGTATTTT.

V gene TRBV9 combines with J gene TRBJ2-7; TRBD1 aligns across 7 bases. Germline CDR1 SGDLS, CDR2 YYNGEE. V was clipped by 2 bases and J by 4 bases; unmatched bases: 9. The CDR3 sequence is 15 residues long. The CDR3 protein is CASSVDPGQIYEQYF. The CDR3 DNA sequence: TGTGCCAGCAGCGTGGATCCGGGACAGATATACGAGCAGTACTTC.

The chain combines TRBV6-5 with TRBJ1-4; a possible D gene is TRBD1 (5 bases). The CDR3 covers 12 residues. The V gene's germline CDR1 is MNHEY and CDR2 SVGAGI. V lost 8 bases and J 4 bases, leaving 8 bases between the germline ends. CDR3 nucleotides: TGTGCCAGCCGGGGCTTTAATGAAAAACTGTTTTTT. Translated: CASRGFNEKLFF.

The genes are TRBV7-3 and TRBJ2-6, with D tentatively TRBD2 (6 bases). V lost 2 bases to trimming and J lost 2 bases, with 10 bases between them. Germline CDR1 is SGHTA and CDR2 is FQGTGA. The CDR3 totals 16 residues. The CDR3 coding sequence is TGTGCCAGCAGCTTACGAGGAGGGGCTGGGGCCAACGTCCTGACTTTC. Residues: CASSLRGGAGANVLTF.

The rearrangement links TRBV7-6 to TRBJ2-3; D possibly corresponds to TRBD1 (5 bases). CDR3 length: 18 residues. Trimming took off 0 bases at V and 3 bases at J, with 19 bases between the two ends. From germline, CDR1 is SGHVS and CDR2 FNYEAQ. The CDR3 region is CASSLAIQVLGMTDTQYF. CDR3 nucleotide sequence: TGTGCCAGCAGCTTAGCAATACAGGTGTTGGGGATGACAGATACGCAGTATTTT.

The chain combines TRBV4-3 with TRBJ1-2, with a possible D match to TRBD1 (6 bases). Germline V gene data show CDR1 as LGHNA and CDR2 as YSLEER. The CDR3 runs to 16 residues. Trimming took 0 bases from V and 0 from J, leaving 11 bases between them. CDR3 loop: CASSQEGGGPNYGYTF. The CDR3 nucleotides read TGCGCCAGCAGCCAAGAAGGGGGGGGTCCTAACTATGGCTACACCTTC.

This clone was counted only a few times. The V and J genes are TRBV5-4 and TRBJ2-3; 13 bases are a match to TRBD2. Trimming took 4 bases from V and 2 from J; bases not matched to a gene: 4. This CDR3 is 16 amino acids long. CDR1 and CDR2 from the germline V gene are SGHNT and YYREEE (reference sequence). The CDR3, as DNA: TGTGCCAGCAGCGACGGGACTAGCGGGGTCACAGATACGCAGTATTTT. As protein: CASSDGTSGVTDTQYF. Together with reference TRBV5-4 and TRBJ2-3, the CDR3 gives the full variable domain: ETGVTQSPTHLIKTRGQQVTLRCSSQSGHNTVSWYQQALGQGPQFIFQYYREEENGRGNFPPRFSGLQFPNYSSELNVNALELDDSALYLCASSDGTSGVTDTQYFGPGTRLTVL.

The chain uses TRBV18 and TRBJ2-2, with 7 bases aligning to TRBD1. Germline CDR1 and CDR2: KGHSH and LQKENI. With 3 bases clipped from V and 2 bases from J, the junction kept 3 bases outside the gene matches. The CDR3 has 15 residues. CDR3 residues: CASSPGQINTGELFF. The CDR3 bases are TGTGCCAGCTCACCGGGACAGATTAACACCGGGGAGCTGTTTTTT.

V gene TRBV30 combines with J gene TRBJ2-1; the match to TRBD2 covers 16 bases. V shed 1 base, J shed 14 bases, and the junction held 5 bases outside the gene matches. This CDR3 is built from 14 residues. Germline V CDR1 and CDR2: GTSNPN, SVGIG (reference sequence). The CDR3 reads CAWSEGLAGGAEFF. As DNA, the CDR3 is TGTGCCTGGAGTGAGGGACTAGCGGGGGGGGCGGAGTTCTTC.

The rearrangement links TRBV12-5 to TRBJ2-1; 7 nucleotides align to TRBD1. The CDR3 runs to 14 residues. Germline trimming cut 5 bases from V and 8 bases from J; bases unmatched to any gene: 9. Germline CDR1 and CDR2: LGHNT and FRNRAP. The CDR3 loop reads CASGTGQAGDEQFF. The DNA of the CDR3 is TGTGCTAGTGGTACCGGACAGGCAGGGGATGAGCAGTTCTTC.

V is TRBV6-2 or TRBV6-3 and J is TRBJ2-7; no definite D call. CDR3 length equals 13 residues. Germline V gene data show CDR1 as MNHEY and CDR2 as SVGEGT. V was trimmed by 3 bases and J by 2 bases, leaving 8 bases between them. As DNA, the CDR3 is TGTGCCAGCAGTTATACACTCCCCTACGAGCAGTACTTC. Protein sequence: CASSYTLPYEQYF.

V gene TRBV11-2 combines with J gene TRBJ2-5; no clear D. V lost 1 base and J 4 bases, leaving 10 bases between the germline ends. The length of the CDR3 is 14 residues. Germline V CDR1 and CDR2: SGHAT, FQNNGV. The CDR3 region has the DNA TGTGCCAGCAGCTTAGCTGGGATGGGAGAGACCCAGTACTTC. Amino acids: CASSLAGMGETQYF.

The rearrangement joins TRBV3-1 (or the pseudogene TRBV3-2) to TRBJ1-2; D call uncertain. The CDR3 loop spans 12 amino acids. CDR1 LGHDT and CDR2 YNNKEL come from the germline V gene (reference sequence). V lost 3 bases and J 7 bases, leaving 9 bases between the germline ends. The chain's CDR3 is CASSHTGFGYTF. CDR3 bases: TGTGCCAGCAGCCATACTGGGTTTGGCTACACCTTC.

CDR3 DNA: TGTGCCAGCAGTCCCCCGGAGCGGACTAACAATGAGCAGTTCTTC. Translated, it gives CASSPPERTNNEQFF. V gene TRBV6-2 or TRBV6-3 combines with J gene TRBJ2-1; D may be TRBD2 (6 bases). CDR1 is MNHEY, CDR2 SVGEGT, per germline. The CDR3 sequence is 15 residues long. The V gene lost 5 bases and the J gene lost 5 bases, with 16 bases spanning the gap.

The chain couples TRBV5-4 to TRBJ2-1; D is undetermined. V lost 5 bases to trimming and J lost 0 bases, with 12 bases between them. The CDR3 length is 15 residues. Germline V gene lookup returns CDR1 SGHNT and CDR2 YYREEE (reference sequence). The CDR3 DNA reads TGTGCCAGCAGGTCCGGTCGCTCCTCCTACAATGAGCAGTTCTTC. The encoded protein is CASRSGRSSYNEQFF.

The chain is built from TRBV19 and TRBJ1-5, with D hard to call. Trimming pared 3 bases from V and 7 bases from J, leaving 7 bases between. The germline V gene has CDR1 LNHDA and CDR2 SQIVND (reference sequence). The length of the CDR3 is 12 residues. The CDR3 nucleotides are TGTGCCAGTAGTATTGTCGACCAGCCCCAGCATTTT. Protein product: CASSIVDQPQHF.

This chain joins TRBV7-9 and TRBJ2-1; the D gene could be TRBD1 or TRBD2 (5 bases each). V was cut by 1 base and J by 5 bases, with 9 bases left in between. This CDR3 is 14 amino acids long. CDR1 and CDR2 from the germline V gene are SEHNR and FQNEAQ (reference sequence). Written as DNA, the CDR3 is TGTGCCAGCAGCTTAGGAGGGGTGCACAATGAGCAGTTCTTC. Its translation: CASSLGGVHNEQFF.

The chain links TRBV15 to TRBJ1-5; a possible D gene is TRBD1 (5 bases). This CDR3 spans 14 amino acids. Germline assignment: CDR1 LNHNV and CDR2 YYDKDF (reference sequence). V lost 0 bases, J lost 7 bases, and 10 bases lay in between. The CDR3 DNA is TGTGCCACCAGCAGAGACAGGGCTAACCAGCCCCAGCATTTT. Protein: CATSRDRANQPQHF.

V usage is TRBV7-2 and J usage is TRBJ2-1, with TRBD2 identical over 7 bases. Unmatched junction bases numbered 3, after V lost 3 bases and J lost 1 base. In germline, CDR1 is SGHTA, CDR2 FQGNSA. The CDR3 has 15 residues. The CDR3 reads CASSFIGGSYNEQFF. CDR3 bases: TGTGCCAGCAGCTTTATCGGGGGGTCCTACAATGAGCAGTTCTTC.